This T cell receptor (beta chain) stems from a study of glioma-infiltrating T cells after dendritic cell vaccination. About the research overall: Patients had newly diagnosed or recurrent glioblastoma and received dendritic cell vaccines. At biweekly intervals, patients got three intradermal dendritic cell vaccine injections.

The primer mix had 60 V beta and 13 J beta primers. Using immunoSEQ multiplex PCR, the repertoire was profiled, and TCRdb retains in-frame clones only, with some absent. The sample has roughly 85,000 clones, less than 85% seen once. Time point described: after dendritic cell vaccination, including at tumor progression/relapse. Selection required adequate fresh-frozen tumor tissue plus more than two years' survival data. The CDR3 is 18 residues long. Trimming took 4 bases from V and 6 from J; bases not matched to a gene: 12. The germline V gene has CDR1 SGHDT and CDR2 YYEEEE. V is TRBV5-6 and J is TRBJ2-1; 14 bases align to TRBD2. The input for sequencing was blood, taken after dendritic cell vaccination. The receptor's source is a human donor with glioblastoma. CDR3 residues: CASSPGLAGVPLSNEQFF. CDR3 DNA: TGTGCCAGCAGCCCGGGACTAGCGGGAGTTCCGCTTTCCAATGAGCAGTTCTTC. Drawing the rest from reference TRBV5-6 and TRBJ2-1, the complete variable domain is DAGVTQSPTHLIKTRGQQVTLRCSPKSGHDTVSWYQQALGQGPQFIFQYYEEEERQRGNFPDRFSGHQFPNYSSELNVNALLLGDSALYLCASSPGLAGVPLSNEQFFGPGTRLTVL.